This record concerns one T cell receptor beta chain sequence. This receptor's antigen is unknown. No much larger clone exists at a distance of one base, and base qualities are not known. TCR sequencing with the immunoSEQ assay provided the T-cell fraction in tumor and uninvolved lung tissue. The study's own analysis went as follows. For survival analysis, patients were divided into high (upper tertile) and low (lower two tertiles) T-cell fraction groups, which were compared by log-rank test. A signed-rank test was used to check for differences in T-cell fraction between paired tumor and uninvolved lung. Here the immuneACCESS table is served through TCRdb, limited to in-frame sequences with V and J called. Missing clones are a known gap in these copies; in checked studies unresolved V genes cover under half, and the rest lacks a known reason. Clonal size and the V and J genes are those of that table, whereas D and trimming came from the DNA. The sample contains 6,400 or so clones, roughly 80% of them found a single time. Together, the top ten hold approximately 10% of the sample.

This entry comes from a study of tumor-infiltrating lymphocytes in localized non-small cell lung cancer (dated by TCRdb to 2020 to 2022). For context, the study as a whole: Several histologies were represented in the cohort, which also included both smokers and never-smokers as well as patients whose samples were collected after neoadjuvant chemotherapy. A total of some 50 patients were included in the paired tumor versus uninvolved lung comparison of immunoSEQ T-cell fraction. Flow cytometry, multiplex immunofluorescence, RNA-seq, exome sequencing and proteomics were applied to the same patients as TCR sequencing, which was one of several integrated assays. In total, the ICON cohort consisted of over a hundred surgical patients with localized non-small cell lung cancer who had their tumors resected. Each patient contributed resected tumor tissue and uninvolved lung tissue from the same patient, described as non-adjacent to the tumor.

Enrollment in ICON was initiated in 2016, and the last patient was enrolled in 2018. From a subcohort of some 76 patients, fresh tumor and matched uninvolved tissue were collected for in-depth immune analyses, including TCR sequencing. No cell sorting was done, and TCR sequencing was instead run on DNA isolated from bulk tissue. Overall results and qualifications from the work: Higher T cell infiltration in tumors than in uninvolved lung tissue was supported by TCRbeta sequencing, consistent with immunofluorescence CD3 counts. Because assay coverage varied across patients depending on available tissue quantity, TCR sequencing was performed for only a subset of the cohort. Recurrence-free survival showed no association with tumor T-cell fraction measured by TCR sequencing (p = 0.61). No difference in TCR-derived T-cell fraction was observed between the flow cytometry-defined immunotypes IM1 (good prognosis) and IM2 (poor prognosis). Because different assays used different pieces of the same tissue, technical variation could not be distinguished from intratumor heterogeneity.

Sequenced material: lung tumor tissue. The receptor's source is a human donor with non-small cell lung cancer.

Here the CDR3 is given as CAWSSTGGVNQPQHF. The DNA reads TGTGCCTGGAGTTCCACGGGTGGGGTTAATCAGCCCCAGCATTTT. Recombination linked TRBV30 to TRBJ1-5; the D gene identity is not certain. Inclusive of the bounding cysteine and phenylalanine, the CDR3 is 15 residues long. This entry keeps only the CDR3 DNA: 45 bases, framed from base 1. Taken from the germline V gene (reference sequence), the CDR1 and CDR2 loops are GTSNPN and SVGIG. V is reduced by 2 bases and J by 4 bases, leaving a spacing of 15 bases between them.